These 8 T cell receptor beta chains share one sample of origin, sequenced in a study of blood T cell repertoires in COVID-19. Only in-frame clones appear in the TCRdb table, and some are missing; sequencing was by immunoSEQ multiplex PCR. The sample records about 330,000 clones, 80% to 90% being singletons. The sample was PBMCs or T cells enriched from blood (not recorded which). These receptors were taken from a man aged 25-40 years who had recovered from COVID-19.

The genes are TRBV19 and TRBJ1-5; TRBD1 matches 10 bases. CDR3 length: 16 residues. Germline trimming cut 4 bases from V and 7 bases from J; bases unmatched to any gene: 10. Germline V gene data show CDR1 as LNHDA and CDR2 as SQIVND (reference sequence). CDR3 coding DNA: TGTGCCAGTAGTACAACAGACAGGGGGCGCGGGCAGCCCCAGCATTTT. This codes for CASSTTDRGRGQPQHF.

The chain employs TRBV5-1 and TRBJ2-7; D is possibly TRBD1 (5 bases). CDR3 length: 15 amino acids. Looked up from germline, CDR1 is SGHRS and CDR2 is YFSETQ. With 4 bases removed from V and 2 bases from J, the gap between germline ends came to 16 bases. The CDR3 here is CASSPQGKVPYEQYF. The CDR3 bases are TGCGCCAGCAGCCCTCAGGGTAAAGTCCCCTACGAGCAGTACTTC.

This sequence joins TRBV28 and TRBJ1-1, with D possibly matching TRBD1 (6 bases). CDR1 and CDR2 (germline): MDHEN, SYDVKM. The CDR3 is 13 residues long. Trimming shortened V by 5 bases and J by 6 bases, and 13 bases separated the two germline ends. The CDR3 region has the DNA TGTGCCAGCAGTCTACAGGGAAGGTCTGAAGCTTTCTTT. It codes for CASSLQGRSEAFF.

The CDR3 protein is CASTRTGIGYTF. The CDR3 DNA sequence: TGTGCCAGCACCCGGACAGGGATAGGCTACACCTTC. The chain combines TRBV6-5 with TRBJ1-2; 8 bases map to TRBD1. Unmatched junction bases numbered 6, after V lost 7 bases and J lost 8 bases. The CDR3 has 12 amino acids. Germline lookup yields CDR1 MNHEY and CDR2 SVGAGI.

The V call is TRBV2, the J call TRBJ1-5, with D possibly being TRBD1 (5 bases). V shed 3 bases and J shed 3 bases, with 6 bases lying between them. Per germline, CDR1 SNHLY and CDR2 FYNNEI. The CDR3 is 13 residues long. CDR3 bases: TGTGCCAGCAGTGACAGGGCCAATCAGCCCCAGCATTTT. This encodes CASSDRANQPQHF.

The gene calls are TRBV7-9 and TRBJ2-6; 7 bases are shared with TRBD1. Trimming took 6 bases from V and 0 from J; bases not matched to a gene: 5. This CDR3 is 16 amino acids long. Germline V gene sequence: CDR1 SEHNR, CDR2 FQNEAQ (reference sequence). CDR3: CASRTGRPSGANVLTF. CDR3 nucleotides: TGTGCCAGCAGGACAGGGCGGCCCTCTGGGGCCAACGTCCTGACTTTC.

The chain carries TRBV7-2 and TRBJ2-7, with TRBD1 matching over 7 bases. Germline V gene lookup returns CDR1 SGHTA and CDR2 FQGNSA. The CDR3 spans 13 residues. V shed 5 bases, J shed 3 bases, and the junction held 4 bases outside the gene matches. The CDR3 reads CASSAYRGYEQYF. Written as DNA, the CDR3 is TGTGCCAGCAGCGCATACAGGGGCTACGAGCAGTACTTC.

The chain joins TRBV30 to TRBJ1-1, with D possibly TRBD1 on 5 matching bases. Germline V CDR1 and CDR2: GTSNPN, SVGIG (reference sequence). V was trimmed by 2 bases and J by 11 bases, leaving 12 bases between them. The CDR3 sequence is 11 residues long. The CDR3 is CAWSQGPEAFF. The CDR3 DNA reads as TGTGCCTGGAGTCAGGGCCCGGAGGCTTTCTTT.